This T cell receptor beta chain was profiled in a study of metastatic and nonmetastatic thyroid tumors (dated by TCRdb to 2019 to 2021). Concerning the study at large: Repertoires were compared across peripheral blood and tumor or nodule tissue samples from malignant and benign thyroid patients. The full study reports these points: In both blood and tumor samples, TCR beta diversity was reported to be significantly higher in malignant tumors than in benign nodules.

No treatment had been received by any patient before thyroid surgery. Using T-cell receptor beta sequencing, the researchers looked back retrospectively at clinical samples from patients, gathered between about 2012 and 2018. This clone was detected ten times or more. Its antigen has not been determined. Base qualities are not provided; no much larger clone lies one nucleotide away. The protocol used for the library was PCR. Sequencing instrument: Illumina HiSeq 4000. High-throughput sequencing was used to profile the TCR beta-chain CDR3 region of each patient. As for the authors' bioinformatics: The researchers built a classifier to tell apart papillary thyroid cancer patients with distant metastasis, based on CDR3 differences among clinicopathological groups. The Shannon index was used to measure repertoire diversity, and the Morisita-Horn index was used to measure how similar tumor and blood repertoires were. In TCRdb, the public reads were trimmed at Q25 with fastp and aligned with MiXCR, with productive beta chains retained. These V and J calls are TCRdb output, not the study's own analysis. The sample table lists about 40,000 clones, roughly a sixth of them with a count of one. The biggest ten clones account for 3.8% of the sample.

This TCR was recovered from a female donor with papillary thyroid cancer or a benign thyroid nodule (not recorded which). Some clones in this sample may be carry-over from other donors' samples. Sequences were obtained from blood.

The CDR3 protein sequence reads: CSARSRQGLNQPQHF. The sequenced DNA is TGCAGTGCTAGATCTAGGCAGGGACTAAATCAGCCCCAGCATTTT. The sequence links TRBV20-1 to TRBJ1-5, and possibly TRBD1, on 5 matching bases. CDR1 and CDR2 were assigned from the germline V gene (reference sequence) as DFQATT and SNEGSKA. Including the terminal cysteine and phenylalanine, the CDR3 comprises 15 residues. Left in the record is the CDR3 DNA by itself, 45 bases read in frame from the first base. The V end loses 2 bases and the J end loses 4 bases, and a stretch of 15 bases separates them.